This T cell receptor (beta chain) was sequenced for a study of blood T cell repertoires in COVID-19. Overall study: Samples of COVID-19 (acute and convalescent) were obtained from the United States, Italy and Spain. PBMCs, B-cell-depleted T cells, or T cells were the source of the cDNA or gDNA that made up the material.

This clone was observed a few times. The CDR3 is 14 residues long. Per germline, CDR1 MRHNA and CDR2 SNTAGT. The V end lost 4 bases, the J end lost 5 bases, and 11 bases lay between the germline ends. Authors' analysis steps: Reference gene primer amplification in the assay estimated nucleated cell counts. Generated by immunoSEQ multiplex PCR, the TCRdb table keeps only in-frame clones and is missing some. Clone size and V and J calls were adopted from that table, with D and trimming inferred from the DNA. The sample has approximately 200,000 clones, about 80% seen once. V gene TRBV6-4 combines with J gene TRBJ2-2, with a weak D call TRBD2 (5 bases). The source material was peripheral blood. The clonotype comes from a human donor with acute or convalescent COVID-19. The donor label of this sample is uncertain. CDR3 in amino acids: CASSASPGTGELFF. The CDR3, as DNA: TGTGCCAGCAGTGCGTCTCCGGGGACCGGGGAGCTGTTTTTT.